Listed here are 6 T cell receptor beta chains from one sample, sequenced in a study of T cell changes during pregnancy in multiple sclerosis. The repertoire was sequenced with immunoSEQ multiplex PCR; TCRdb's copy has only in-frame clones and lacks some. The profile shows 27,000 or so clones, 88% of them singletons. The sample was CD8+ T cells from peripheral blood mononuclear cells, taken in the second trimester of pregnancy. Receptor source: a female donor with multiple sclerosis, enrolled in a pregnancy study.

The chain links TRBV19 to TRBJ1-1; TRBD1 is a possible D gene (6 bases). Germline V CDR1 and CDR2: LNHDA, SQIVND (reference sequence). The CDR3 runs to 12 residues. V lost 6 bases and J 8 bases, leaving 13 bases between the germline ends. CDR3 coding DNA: TGTGCCAGTAGCCGGGACACCGTGGAAGCTTTCTTT. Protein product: CASSRDTVEAFF.

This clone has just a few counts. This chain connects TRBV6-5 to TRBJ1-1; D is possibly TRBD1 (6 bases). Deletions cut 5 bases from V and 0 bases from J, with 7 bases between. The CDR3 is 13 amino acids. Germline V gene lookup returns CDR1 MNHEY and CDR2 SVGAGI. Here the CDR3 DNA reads TGTGCCAGCAGTCGGGACATGAACACTGAAGCTTTCTTT. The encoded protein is CASSRDMNTEAFF.

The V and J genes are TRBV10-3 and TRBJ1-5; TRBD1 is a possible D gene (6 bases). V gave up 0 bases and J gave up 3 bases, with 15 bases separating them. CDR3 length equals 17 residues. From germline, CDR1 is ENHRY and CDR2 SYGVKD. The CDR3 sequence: CAISESSGAIDNQPQHF. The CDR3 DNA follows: TGTGCCATCAGTGAGTCTTCAGGGGCCATCGACAATCAGCCCCAGCATTTT.

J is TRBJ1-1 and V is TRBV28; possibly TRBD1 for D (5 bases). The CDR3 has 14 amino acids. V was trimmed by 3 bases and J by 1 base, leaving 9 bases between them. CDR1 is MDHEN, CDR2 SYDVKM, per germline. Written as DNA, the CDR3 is TGTGCCAGCAGTTTGACCAGGGCGAACACTGAAGCTTTCTTT. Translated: CASSLTRANTEAFF.

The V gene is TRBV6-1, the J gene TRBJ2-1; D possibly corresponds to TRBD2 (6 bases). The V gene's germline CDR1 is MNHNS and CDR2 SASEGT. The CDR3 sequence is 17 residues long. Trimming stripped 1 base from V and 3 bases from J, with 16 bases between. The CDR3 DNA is TGTGCCAGCAGTGAAGGACTCGGGGGATACTACTACAATGAGCAGTTCTTC. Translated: CASSEGLGGYYYNEQFF.

This CDR3 reads CASSRRLAVGTDTQYF. Here the CDR3 DNA reads TGTGCCAGCAGCCGGAGACTAGCCGTTGGCACAGATACGCAGTATTTT. The genes are TRBV11-2 and TRBJ2-3, with 7 nucleotides matching TRBD2. V lost 5 bases to trimming and J lost 1 base; unmatched junction nucleotides: 9. From germline, CDR1 is SGHAT and CDR2 FQNNGV. The CDR3 is 16 amino acids.